Below, 3 T cell receptor beta chains from the same sample are listed, as sequenced in a study of glioma-infiltrating T cells after dendritic cell vaccination. Time point in this sample: after dendritic cell vaccination, including at tumor progression/relapse. Some clones are missing from TCRdb's copy, which holds only in-frame ones; the method was immunoSEQ multiplex PCR. Of approximately 50,000 clones in the sample, around 91% were seen once. The material was blood, obtained after dendritic cell vaccination. The receptors come from a human donor with glioblastoma.

The genes are TRBV2 and TRBJ2-2, with 7 bases aligning to TRBD1. Germline CDR1 reads SNHLY; CDR2 reads FYNNEI. The ends lost 6 bases at V and 0 bases at J; junction bases unmatched: 4. CDR3 length: 15 amino acids. The CDR3: CASRTGTSNTGELFF. The CDR3, as DNA: TGTGCCAGCAGGACAGGGACATCGAACACCGGGGAGCTGTTTTTT.

The chain couples TRBV6-1 to TRBJ1-1; maybe TRBD1 (6 bases). In germline, CDR1 is MNHNS, CDR2 SASEGT. V shed 8 bases and J shed 2 bases, with 12 bases lying between them. There are 13 residues in the CDR3. DNA of the CDR3: TGTGCCAGCGCGGACAGTCAAAACACTGAAGCTTTCTTT. Its translation is CASADSQNTEAFF.

The rearrangement joins TRBV28 to TRBJ2-1; no reliable D call. V was trimmed by 7 bases and J by 3 bases, leaving 10 bases between them. The CDR3 has 13 residues. The germline V gene has CDR1 MDHEN and CDR2 SYDVKM. CDR3 amino acids: CASKIDFYNEQFF. The CDR3 DNA reads TGTGCCAGCAAAATAGATTTCTACAATGAGCAGTTCTTC. Full variable domain (remainder filled in from reference TRBV28 and TRBJ2-1): DVKVTQSSRYLVKRTGEKVFLECVQDMDHENMFWYRQDPGLGLRLIYFSYDVKMKEKGDIPEGYSVSREKKERFSLILESASTNQTSMYLCASKIDFYNEQFFGPGTRLTVL.